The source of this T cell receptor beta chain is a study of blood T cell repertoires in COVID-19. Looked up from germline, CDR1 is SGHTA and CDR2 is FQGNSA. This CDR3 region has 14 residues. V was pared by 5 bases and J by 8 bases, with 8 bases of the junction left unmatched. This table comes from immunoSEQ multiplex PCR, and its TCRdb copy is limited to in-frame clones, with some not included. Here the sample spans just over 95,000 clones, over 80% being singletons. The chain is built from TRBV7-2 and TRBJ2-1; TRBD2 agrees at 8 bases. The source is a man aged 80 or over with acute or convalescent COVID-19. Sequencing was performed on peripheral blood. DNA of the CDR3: TGTGCCAGCAGCCAAGCGGGACTAGTCCATGAGCAGTTCTTC. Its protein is CASSQAGLVHEQFF.